The 5 T cell receptor beta chains listed next were all sequenced from one sample in a study of cytomegalovirus exposure and HLA in healthy donors. Primers for the PCR totalled 60 Vbeta and 13 Jbeta. The protocol was immunoSEQ multiplex PCR, while the TCRdb copy is restricted to in-frame clones and leaves out a portion. There are roughly 180,000 clones in the sample; around 82% occur only once, and approximately 1.5% lies in the top ten. Sequencing was done on a sample of PBMCs. Every receptor here comes from a male donor in good health and CMV-seronegative.

The chain carries TRBV28 and TRBJ2-7; TRBD2 might be the D (6 bases). Trimming removed 7 bases from V and 6 bases from J, with 10 bases in between. The CDR3 extends over 11 amino acids. CDR1 and CDR2 from the germline V gene are MDHEN and SYDVKM. The CDR3 is CASKTSTEQYF. For the CDR3, the DNA is TGTGCCAGCAAAACTAGCACCGAGCAGTACTTC.

This clone was found once. One end of the junction is discordant with germline, which a read error may explain. The J gene is TRBJ2-3, the V gene TRBV7-9; 11 bases are shared with TRBD2. The germline CDR1 and CDR2 sequences are SEHNR and FQNEAQ (reference sequence). This CDR3 spans 16 amino acids. CDR3: CSSSPQLAGEVDTQYF. The CDR3 DNA sequence: TGTTCCAGCAGCCCCCAACTAGCGGGAGAGGTAGATACGCAGTATTTT.

The chain uses TRBV2 and TRBJ2-5; D remains ambiguous. Germline loops: CDR1 SNHLY, CDR2 FYNNEI. The CDR3 is 16 residues long. V lost 1 base and J lost 5, with 17 bases in between. CDR3 nucleotide sequence: TGTGCCAGCAGTGAAGGAGGCCGATCGGCAGTTGAGACCCAGTACTTC. Protein: CASSEGGRSAVETQYF.

V gene TRBV9 combines with J gene TRBJ1-2; tentatively, D is TRBD1 (6 bases). The V gene's germline CDR1 is SGDLS and CDR2 YYNGEE. The CDR3 loop spans 12 amino acids. V dropped 3 bases and J dropped 6 bases, with 9 bases sitting between them. The CDR3 bases are TGTGCCAGCAGCGGAACAGGGAATGGCTACACCTTC. It codes for CASSGTGNGYTF.

The chain combines TRBV6-5 with TRBJ1-5, with D tentatively TRBD1 (5 bases). There are 13 residues in the CDR3. V was cut by 6 bases and J by 4 bases, with 10 bases left in between. CDR1 and CDR2 (germline): MNHEY, SVGAGI. This CDR3 is CASRPDRNQPQHF. The CDR3 DNA sequence: TGTGCCAGCAGACCAGACAGAAATCAGCCCCAGCATTTT.